This TCR beta chain was recorded in a study of cytomegalovirus exposure and HLA in healthy donors. The overall study: As an earlier analysis found, 180 million or so T cells yielded around 110 million unique TCR beta sequences. From HLA-typed donors, an early data release held about 92 million unique TCRs.

With 60 Vbeta and 13 Jbeta primers, the PCR was carried out. The table came from immunoSEQ multiplex PCR; TCRdb's copy has only in-frame clones and leaves some out. This table has around 170,000 clones, 75% to 85% appearing once. Germline V CDR1 and CDR2: MNHEY, SVGAGI. The CDR3 has 12 residues. V dropped 4 bases and J dropped 4 bases, with 7 bases sitting between them. The chain is built from TRBV6-5 and TRBJ1-2; D might be TRBD1 (6 bases). Sequencing was performed on PBMCs. This receptor was identified in a man younger than 35 in good health and CMV-seronegative. CDR3 region: CASSLTGYGYTF. In nucleotides, the CDR3 is TGTGCCAGCAGTTTGACAGGCTATGGCTACACCTTC.